This T cell receptor beta chain was sequenced for a study of blood T cell repertoires in COVID-19. Study details: Donors in the United States, Italy and Spain gave samples during acute or convalescent COVID-19.

Some clones are missing from TCRdb's copy, which holds only in-frame ones; the method was immunoSEQ multiplex PCR. The sample lists around 450,000 clones, around 90% seen once, with 0.7% in the top ten. The CDR3 spans 14 residues. Germline CDR1 and CDR2: LGHDT and YNNKEL (reference sequence). Recovered status applied to Cohort 3 donors who had two consecutive negative PCRs. It also applied to those with clearance or with symptom resolution. Notes on this clone: At one end, the junction sequence differs from germline, possibly due to a read error.

Sample: PBMCs or T cells enriched from blood (not recorded which). The chain links TRBV3-1 (or the pseudogene TRBV3-2) to TRBJ1-5; D is unresolved. This clonotype originated in a woman aged 18-29 years who had recovered from COVID-19. As DNA, the CDR3 is TGTGCCAGCAGCCAGTCCACAACCGGGTCCTTGATCAATTTT. Its protein product is CASSQSTTGSLINF.